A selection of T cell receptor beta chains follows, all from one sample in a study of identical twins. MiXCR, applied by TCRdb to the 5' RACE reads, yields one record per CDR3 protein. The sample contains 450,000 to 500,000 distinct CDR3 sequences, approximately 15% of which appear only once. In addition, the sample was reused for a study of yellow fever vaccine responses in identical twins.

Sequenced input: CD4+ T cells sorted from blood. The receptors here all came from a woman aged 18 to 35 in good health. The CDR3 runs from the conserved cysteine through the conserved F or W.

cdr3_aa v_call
CATSSRAVNQETQYF TRBV15
CASSRWGGGETQYF TRBV7-2
CATSRQDFQYQETQYF TRBV15
CAWVLGSGAFF TRBV30
CASSLRLAGSSYEQYF TRBV19
CASSLKRIDEQFF TRBV11-1
CASSFLNEKLFF TRBV6-5
CASSGPKNTEAFF TRBV9
CASKIGTSGSSYNEQFF TRBV19
CASSLGGDSSIAKNIQYF TRBV5-1
CASSPHLPGQTDTQYF TRBV11-2
CASAASGTYEQYF TRBV12-3/TRBV12-4
CATSDLTGGYNEQFF TRBV24-1
CSVGIGGVYEQYF TRBV29-1
CAWSGGGRNVLTF TRBV30
CSVRGRGGYNEQFF TRBV29-1
CASSLRLDEQYF TRBV7-6
CASSLSRHEQFF TRBV11-1
CASTLALADSKTQYF TRBV3-1
CATAVVPVGLDTQYF TRBV6-5
CSAKGLSGRAWEQYF TRBV20-1
CSARDPSGGVYNEQFF TRBV20-1
CASSSIGRPEQYF TRBV5-6
CSAQTTEETQYF TRBV20-1
CASSKTGTTYNEQFF TRBV7-2
CASSPIAGVGDTQYF TRBV5-1
CSGGASNQPQHF TRBV20-1
CASSSGKNQGRDTQYF TRBV6-5
CSVESPDNYEQYF TRBV29-1
CASSLSFRRETQYF TRBV27
CASSSPGEGIEAFF TRBV11-2
CASSNRGDAEAFF TRBV12-3/TRBV12-4
CASSLRRTGETDTQYF TRBV7-9
CASSRAGTGGQPQHF TRBV28
CASSEARSAHYEQYF TRBV6-1
CSARPGQETQYF TRBV20-1
CASSQTEHSGANVLTF TRBV23-1